There are a few counts of the clone carrying this T cell receptor (beta chain). The V gene's germline CDR1 is LGHDT and CDR2 YNNKEL (reference sequence). The CDR3 totals 13 residues. V gave up 1 base and J gave up 7 bases, with 7 bases separating them. This sample was included in a study of blood T cell repertoires in COVID-19. Background on the study: COVID-19 samples, acute and convalescent, were from the United States, Italy and Spain.

The method was immunoSEQ multiplex PCR; TCRdb's version includes in-frame clones alone and lacks a portion of them. The data contain around 67,000 clones, 70% to 80% of them seen just once; the ten biggest clones take up roughly a third. Source material: peripheral blood. The rearrangement uses TRBV3-1 (or the pseudogene TRBV3-2) and TRBJ2-2, with D perhaps matching TRBD2 (5 bases). This clonotype originated in a woman between 65 and 79 years old with acute or convalescent COVID-19. CDR3 sequence: CASSQVSGGELFF. The CDR3 nucleotides are TGTGCCAGCAGCCAAGTAAGCGGCGGGGAGCTGTTTTTT.